This entry lists 14 T cell receptor beta chains sequenced from one sample in a study of tumour-infiltrating T cells in Burkitt lymphoma (TCRdb year 2020). The library came from the immunoSEQ multiplex PCR assay. TCRdb holds this immuneACCESS table with in-frame rearrangements only. Some clones are missing; in checked studies, unresolved V genes explain under half, and the rest has no known cause. Here the sample has around 50,000 clones; less than 35% occur a single time. In total, the top ten clones hold 2.9% of the sample. The source material was tumor tissue. The receptors were sampled from a human donor with Burkitt lymphoma.

The chain combines TRBV7-2 with TRBJ2-7; 7 nucleotides align to TRBD1. The CDR3 is 14 residues long. Germline V lookup: CDR1 SGHTA, CDR2 FQGNSA. The V segment lost 5 bases and the J segment 1 base; nucleotides outside the gene matches: 5. CDR3 sequence: CASSRRDSSYEQYF. CDR3 DNA: TGTGCCAGCAGCCGCCGGGACAGTTCCTACGAGCAGTACTTC.

CDR3: CASSAGPTYEQYF. Here the CDR3 DNA reads TGTGCCAGCAGCGCGGGACCTACCTACGAGCAGTACTTC. The chain is built from TRBV27 and TRBJ2-7, with D maybe TRBD2 (6 bases). The CDR3 consists of 13 residues. Germline values: CDR1 MNHEY, CDR2 SMNVEV (reference sequence). The V end was cut by 6 bases, the J end by 2 bases, with 11 bases between.

Points on this clone: The same CDR3 arises from other DNA sequences in this sample as well. The chain carries TRBV4-1 and TRBJ2-2; 7 bases align to TRBD1. V shed 0 bases, J shed 13 bases, and the junction held 11 bases outside the gene matches. The length of the CDR3 is 15 residues. CDR1 and CDR2 (germline): MGHRA, YSYEKL. The CDR3 loop reads CASSQERGGKGRLFF. The CDR3 DNA reads as TGCGCCAGCAGCCAAGAGAGAGGGGGCAAGGGACGGCTGTTTTTT.

This clone was found a few times. The chain couples TRBV7-2 to TRBJ2-2; D is unclear. This CDR3 has 14 residues. Trimming took off 1 base at V and 5 bases at J, with 8 bases between the two ends. Germline V gives CDR1 SGHTA, CDR2 FQGNSA. CDR3 sequence (DNA): TGTGCCAGCAGCTTAGGTTGGGCAACCGGGGAGCTGTTTTTT. This translates into CASSLGWATGELFF.

The chain uses TRBV29-1 and TRBJ2-7, with 8 positions matching TRBD1. The CDR3 is 14 residues long. From germline, CDR1 is SQVTM and CDR2 ANQGSEA. Trimming removed 5 bases from V and 2 bases from J; junction bases left unmatched: 8. CDR3 in amino acids: CSVWGTGDTYEQYF. CDR3 nucleotides: TGCAGCGTTTGGGGGACAGGAGACACCTACGAGCAGTACTTC.

This clone was counted only a few times. The gene calls are TRBV28 and TRBJ1-2, with 8 nucleotides matching TRBD1. With V trimmed by 5 bases and J by 4 bases, 9 bases remained unmatched. The CDR3 has 15 residues. From germline, CDR1 is MDHEN and CDR2 SYDVKM. CDR3 amino acids: CASSAATGVLYGYTF. CDR3 bases: TGTGCCAGCAGTGCCGCGACAGGGGTCCTCTATGGCTACACCTTC.

CDR3 protein: CASSQVGLAGSSTDTQYF. In DNA form, the CDR3 reads TGTGCCAGCAGCCAAGTGGGGCTAGCGGGTTCTAGCACAGATACGCAGTATTTT. The chain combines TRBV4-2 with TRBJ2-3; 8 positions agree with TRBD2. The CDR3 length is 18 residues. Trimming cost V 1 base and J 0 bases; bases outside gene matches: 9. Germline CDR1 LGHNA, CDR2 YNFKEQ.

The chain links TRBV6-4 to TRBJ2-7; no definite D call. Trimming removed 2 bases at V and 7 bases at J, with 0 bases between. Germline loops: CDR1 MRHNA, CDR2 SNTAGT. The CDR3 contains 9 residues. Here the CDR3 reads CASSDEQYF. DNA for the CDR3: TGTGCCAGCAGTGACGAGCAGTACTTC.

This rearrangement joins TRBV6-1 to TRBJ2-5, with D tentatively TRBD2 (5 bases). Germline loops: CDR1 MNHNS, CDR2 SASEGT. CDR3 length equals 14 residues. V was pared by 10 bases and J by 1 base, with 16 bases between. The CDR3 region has the DNA TGTGCCACCAACCCACCGGGGAGCCAAGAGACCCAGTACTTC. Its translation: CATNPPGSQETQYF.

This clone was counted between two and nine times. CDR3 nucleotides: TGTGCCAGCACCTATAAACCAGGGCCCGAGCAGTACTTC. As protein: CASTYKPGPEQYF. The chain couples TRBV13 to TRBJ2-7, with TRBD1 as a possible D gene (5 bases). Per the germline V gene, CDR1 is PRHDT and CDR2 is FYEKMQ (reference sequence). Trimming took 7 bases from V and 6 from J, leaving 16 bases between them. The CDR3 loop spans 13 amino acids.

The V gene is TRBV9, the J gene TRBJ2-5; D possibly corresponds to TRBD1 (5 bases). V shed 0 bases and J shed 1 base, with 13 bases lying between them. This CDR3 region has 16 residues. Germline V gene sequence: CDR1 SGDLS, CDR2 YYNGEE. CDR3 in amino acids: CASSVAVHGAQETQYF. The CDR3 bases are TGTGCCAGCAGCGTAGCTGTCCATGGGGCCCAAGAGACCCAGTACTTC.

The rearrangement joins TRBV7-8 to TRBJ1-4; tentative D call: TRBD1 (5 bases). V lost 4 bases and J 7 bases, leaving 19 bases between the germline ends. CDR1 and CDR2 (germline): SGHVS, FQNEAQ. The CDR3 length is 16 residues. CDR3 DNA sequence: TGTGCCAGCAGCTCAGGGAACCGGACGCCGGGTGAAAAACTGTTTTTT. Its protein is CASSSGNRTPGEKLFF. Looking up the rest from reference TRBV7-8 and TRBJ1-4 gives the full variable domain: GAGVSQSPRYKVAKRGQDVALRCDPISGHVSLFWYQQALGQGPEFLTYFQNEAQLDKSGLPSDRFFAERPEGSVSTLKIQRTQQEDSAVYLCASSSGNRTPGEKLFFGSGTQLSVL.

The chain carries TRBV18 and TRBJ1-6; no clear D. The CDR3 is 17 amino acids. Germline V gives CDR1 KGHSH, CDR2 LQKENI. Trimming removed 0 bases at V and 5 bases at J, with 14 bases between. CDR3 DNA sequence: TGTGCCAGCTCACCACCCTACTCTTCCAGAGATAATTCACCCCTCCACTTT. Its translation: CASSPPYSSRDNSPLHF.

This clone has just a few counts. The chain joins TRBV6-1 to TRBJ2-1, with 10 bases lining up with TRBD1. Losses at the gene ends were 0 bases for V and 9 bases for J; bases not matched to a gene: 5. This CDR3 has 15 amino acids. Germline assignment: CDR1 MNHNS and CDR2 SASEGT. The CDR3 loop is CASSEALTGGVEQFF. As DNA, the CDR3 is TGTGCCAGCAGTGAAGCGCTGACAGGGGGCGTTGAGCAGTTCTTC.